This TCR beta chain was obtained from a study of cytomegalovirus exposure and HLA in healthy donors. CDR3 length equals 15 residues. CDR1 MNHNS and CDR2 SASEGT come from the germline V gene. Trimming shortened V by 2 bases and J by 4 bases, and 15 bases separated the two germline ends. PCR used 60 Vbeta primers and 13 Jbeta primers. Profiling relied on immunoSEQ multiplex PCR, and the TCRdb table lists in-frame clones only, not all of them. The sample gives 150,000 to 200,000 clones, roughly 72% of which show up once; around 1% is in the top ten. Sequenced input: PBMCs. V gene TRBV6-1 combines with J gene TRBJ2-7; D gene uncertain. The source is a woman in her 40s in good health and CMV-seronegative. Here the CDR3 DNA reads TGTGCCAGCAGTGAAATCGACCTTAAGGAGTACGAGCAGTACTTC. Its protein product is CASSEIDLKEYEQYF.